Presented here are 18 T cell receptor beta chains from one specimen sequenced in a study of control samples from healthy donors and cancer patients. Generated by immunoSEQ multiplex PCR, the TCRdb table keeps only in-frame clones and is missing some. The sample consists of some 120,000 clones, just under 95% of them appearing once. The sequenced sample consisted of blood. The receptors shown here come from a man aged 30-40 years in good health.

This clone was recorded once. The rearrangement links TRBV2 to TRBJ2-6; no clear D gene. The CDR3 is made up of 14 amino acids. Germline CDR1 is SNHLY and CDR2 is FYNNEI. The V end was cut by 4 bases, the J end by 4 bases, with 8 bases between. The DNA of the CDR3 is TGTGCCAGCAGTGTAAATAGGGGGGCCAACGTCCTGACTTTC. Translating it yields CASSVNRGANVLTF.

The chain links TRBV7-9 to TRBJ1-5, with 10 bases aligning to TRBD1. Germline CDR1 is SEHNR and CDR2 is FQNEAQ (reference sequence). This CDR3 region has 17 residues. Unmatched junction bases numbered 6, after V lost 4 bases and J lost 0 bases. In nucleotides, the CDR3 is TGTGCCAGCAGCTGGGGGACAGGGGTTTATAGCAATCAGCCCCAGCATTTT. Its translation: CASSWGTGVYSNQPQHF.

The chain employs TRBV2 and TRBJ2-2; D unresolved. The CDR3 has 12 amino acids. Trimming cost V 4 bases and J 1 base, with 1 base left between them. Germline assignment: CDR1 SNHLY and CDR2 FYNNEI. Here the CDR3 reads CASSGNTGELFF. CDR3 in DNA: TGTGCCAGCAGTGGGAACACCGGGGAGCTGTTTTTT.

CDR3 residues: CASSKTGTGELFF. CDR3 DNA: TGTGCCAGCAGTAAAACAGGGACCGGGGAGCTGTTTTTT. The gene calls are TRBV27 and TRBJ2-2; TRBD1 is a possible D gene (6 bases). This CDR3 contains 13 residues. Deletions cut 5 bases from V and 5 bases from J, with 9 bases between. Germline CDR1 MNHEY, CDR2 SMNVEV (reference sequence).

The CDR3, as DNA: TGTGCCAGCAGCTTATATGAGGGGAACACTGAAGCTTTCTTT. It codes for CASSLYEGNTEAFF. The rearrangement joins TRBV7-2 to TRBJ1-1; D remains ambiguous. From germline, CDR1 is SGHTA and CDR2 FQGNSA. Trimming took 2 bases from V and 1 from J, leaving 8 bases between them. There are 14 residues in the CDR3.

The rearrangement uses TRBV9 and TRBJ2-3, with 10 positions matching TRBD2. The V segment lost 5 bases and the J segment 5 bases; nucleotides outside the gene matches: 14. Germline CDR1 SGDLS, CDR2 YYNGEE. There are 17 residues in the CDR3. The CDR3 sequence: CASSTPTAGGQKDTQYF. DNA for the CDR3: TGTGCCAGCAGTACCCCAACAGCGGGGGGGCAAAAAGATACGCAGTATTTT.

The V gene is TRBV19, the J gene TRBJ2-5; D not resolved. V lost 7 bases, J lost 5 bases, and 17 bases lay in between. CDR3 size: 14 residues. CDR1 and CDR2 from the germline V gene are LNHDA and SQIVND (reference sequence). CDR3 sequence (DNA): TGTGCCAGTACCCCTTCATGGGCTTTGGAGACCCAGTACTTC. This encodes CASTPSWALETQYF.

The V gene is TRBV9, the J gene TRBJ1-6; D gene uncertain. Per germline, CDR1 SGDLS and CDR2 YYNGEE. Deletions cut 3 bases from V and 0 bases from J, with 13 bases between. The CDR3 totals 17 residues. The CDR3 region is CASSERDLISYNSPLHF. In DNA form, the CDR3 reads TGTGCCAGCAGCGAGAGGGATCTGATCTCCTATAATTCACCCCTCCACTTT. Variable domain in full (rest from reference TRBV9 and TRBJ1-6): DSGVTQTPKHLITATGQRVTLRCSPRSGDLSVYWYQQSLDQGLQFLIQYYNGEERAKGNILERFSAQQFPDLHSELNLSSLELGDSALYFCASSERDLISYNSPLHFGNGTRLTVT.

The chain uses TRBV30 and TRBJ1-2; 7 bases align to TRBD1. Germline assignment: CDR1 GTSNPN and CDR2 SVGIG (reference sequence). CDR3 length equals 14 residues. The J segment lost 6 bases and the V segment lost 0 bases, leaving 7 bases of the junction unmatched. CDR3 in DNA: TGTGCCTGGAGTGTACAGGGGCTTTACGATGGCTACACCTTC. Its protein is CAWSVQGLYDGYTF.

The rearrangement joins TRBV11-2 to TRBJ2-3; 8 bases are shared with TRBD2. Unmatched junction bases numbered 12, after V lost 2 bases and J lost 2 bases. The CDR3 runs to 18 residues. Germline V gene data show CDR1 as SGHAT and CDR2 as FQNNGV. The CDR3 DNA sequence: TGTGCCAGCAGCTTAAGGAGCGTTAGCGGGGCACTCACAGATACGCAGTATTTT. Translation gives CASSLRSVSGALTDTQYF.

The CDR3 spells CASSQDPRPPYEQYF. The DNA of the CDR3 is TGCGCCAGCAGCCAAGACCCCCGGCCTCCCTACGAGCAGTACTTC. The rearrangement links TRBV4-1 to TRBJ2-7; D is undetermined. This CDR3 contains 15 residues. V was shortened by 0 bases and J by 2 bases, with 11 bases between the two germline ends. Per the germline V gene, CDR1 is MGHRA and CDR2 is YSYEKL.

DNA of the CDR3: TGTGCCAGCAGCCCACGGAGAGAGTATGGCTACACCTTC. Translated, it gives CASSPRREYGYTF. V is TRBV3-1 (or the pseudogene TRBV3-2) and J is TRBJ1-2; D call uncertain. The CDR3 has 13 residues. CDR1 LGHDT and CDR2 YNNKEL come from the germline V gene (reference sequence). V lost 4 bases and J 5 bases, leaving 11 bases between the germline ends.

V gene TRBV5-1 combines with J gene TRBJ2-3; 9 bases are a match to TRBD1. The CDR3 has 15 residues. J was trimmed by 4 bases and V by 3 bases; bases with no gene match: 6. The V gene's germline CDR1 is SGHRS and CDR2 YFSETQ. In DNA, the CDR3 is TGCGCCAGCAGCTCGAAGACAGGGGGTGCAGATACGCAGTATTTT. It encodes CASSSKTGGADTQYF.

V and J are TRBV3-1 (or the pseudogene TRBV3-2) and TRBJ1-5, with D perhaps matching TRBD1 (5 bases). This CDR3 is built from 15 residues. V was pared by 1 base and J by 6 bases, with 13 bases between. Germline lookup yields CDR1 LGHDT and CDR2 YNNKEL (reference sequence). The DNA for the CDR3 is TGTGCCAGCAGCCAAGGGACGGCAGGGACTCAGCCCCAGCATTTT. Residues: CASSQGTAGTQPQHF.

The chain couples TRBV29-1 to TRBJ1-5; D might be TRBD1 (6 bases). In germline, CDR1 is SQVTM, CDR2 ANQGSEA. Between the trimmed V and J ends, which lost 4 bases and 0 bases, there was a span of 7 bases. The CDR3 totals 13 residues. The CDR3 DNA reads as TGCAGCGTTGTACAGGGTAGCAATCAGCCCCAGCATTTT. Its protein is CSVVQGSNQPQHF.

This clone appeared once. The CDR3 here is CASSIALDSYEQYF. As DNA, the CDR3 is TGTGCCAGTAGTATAGCCCTGGACAGCTACGAGCAGTACTTC. This sequence joins TRBV19 and TRBJ2-7, with D perhaps TRBD1 (6 bases). V lost 1 base to trimming and J lost 3 bases, with 10 bases between them. Per germline, CDR1 LNHDA and CDR2 SQIVND (reference sequence). The CDR3 length is 14 residues. The full variable domain, its missing parts supplied by reference TRBV19 and TRBJ2-7, is DGGITQSPKYLFRKEGQNVTLSCEQNLNHDAMYWYRQDPGQGLRLIYYSQIVNDFQKGDIAEGYSVSREKKESFPLTVTSAQKNPTAFYLCASSIALDSYEQYFGPGTRLTVT.

The chain employs TRBV10-1 and TRBJ2-3; D might be TRBD1 or TRBD2, each matching 5 bases. The length of the CDR3 is 17 residues. Germline loops: CDR1 WNHNN, CDR2 SYGVQD (reference sequence). The V end was cut by 0 bases, the J end by 0 bases, with 13 bases between. The CDR3 DNA reads as TGCGCCAGCAGTGAGTCTCGGGGACCAGAGAGCACAGATACGCAGTATTTT. Its translation is CASSESRGPESTDTQYF.

V and J are TRBV7-8 and TRBJ1-5; TRBD1 matches 10 bases. Trimming at V came to 1 base and at J to 5 bases, leaving 2 bases not matched to a gene. This CDR3 is built from 15 residues. Per germline, CDR1 SGHVS and CDR2 FQNEAQ. As DNA, the CDR3 is TGTGCCAGCAGCTTAGGGGACAGGGGCTATCAGCCCCAGCATTTT. It yields the protein CASSLGDRGYQPQHF.